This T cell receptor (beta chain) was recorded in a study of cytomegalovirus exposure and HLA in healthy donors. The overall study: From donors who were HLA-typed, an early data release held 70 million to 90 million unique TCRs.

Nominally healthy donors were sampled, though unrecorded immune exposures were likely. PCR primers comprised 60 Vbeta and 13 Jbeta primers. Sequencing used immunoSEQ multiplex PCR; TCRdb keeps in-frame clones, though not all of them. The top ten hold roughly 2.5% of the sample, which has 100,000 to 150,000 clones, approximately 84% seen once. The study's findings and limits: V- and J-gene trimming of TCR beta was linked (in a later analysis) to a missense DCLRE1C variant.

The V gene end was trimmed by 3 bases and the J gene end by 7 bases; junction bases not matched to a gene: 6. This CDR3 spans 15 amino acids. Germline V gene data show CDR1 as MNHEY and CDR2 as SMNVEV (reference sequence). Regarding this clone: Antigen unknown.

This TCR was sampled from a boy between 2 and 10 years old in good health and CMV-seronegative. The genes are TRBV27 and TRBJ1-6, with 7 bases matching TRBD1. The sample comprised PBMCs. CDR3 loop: CASSFRSGGNSPLHF. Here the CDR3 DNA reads TGTGCCAGCAGTTTTCGGTCAGGGGGGAATTCACCCCTCCACTTT.